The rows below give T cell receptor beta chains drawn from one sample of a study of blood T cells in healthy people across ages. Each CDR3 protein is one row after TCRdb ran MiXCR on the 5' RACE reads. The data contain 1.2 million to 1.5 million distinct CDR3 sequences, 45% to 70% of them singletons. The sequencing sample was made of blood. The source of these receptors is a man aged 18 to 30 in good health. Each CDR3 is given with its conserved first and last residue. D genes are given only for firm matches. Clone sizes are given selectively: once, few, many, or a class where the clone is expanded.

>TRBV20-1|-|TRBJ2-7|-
CSAPRWGQGISYEQYF
TGCAGTGCTCCCCGTTGGGGCCAGGGGATTTCCTACGAGCAGTACTTC
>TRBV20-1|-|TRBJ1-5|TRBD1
CSARGVRDRGTVQPQHF
TGCAGTGCTAGAGGAGTCCGGGACAGGGGAACGGTACAGCCCCAGCATTTT
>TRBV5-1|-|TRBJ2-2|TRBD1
CASSFMGTGANTGELFF
TGCGCCAGCAGCTTTATGGGGACAGGGGCGAACACCGGGGAGCTGTTTTTT
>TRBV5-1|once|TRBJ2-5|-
CASSLTGWQETQYF
TGCGCCAGCAGCTTGACGGGGTGGCAAGAGACCCAGTACTTC
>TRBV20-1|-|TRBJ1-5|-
CSASAPGRVQQPQHF
TGCAGTGCTAGTGCCCCAGGCAGGGTCCAACAGCCCCAGCATTTT
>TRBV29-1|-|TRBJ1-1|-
CSVEKGQGTFF
TGCAGCGTTGAAAAGGGACAAGGGACTTTCTTT
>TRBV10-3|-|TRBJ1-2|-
CAILNPKPSYGYTF
TGTGCCATCCTTAACCCGAAGCCTTCCTATGGCTACACCTTC
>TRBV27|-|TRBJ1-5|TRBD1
CASSTTGTGNQPQHF
TGTGCCAGCAGTACCACCGGGACAGGGAATCAGCCCCAGCATTTT
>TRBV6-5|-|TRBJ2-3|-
CASSYSMGAAETTDTQYF
TGTGCCAGCAGTTACTCGATGGGGGCCGCGGAAACCACAGATACGCAGTATTTT
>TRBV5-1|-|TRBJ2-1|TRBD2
CASIPQLAGGANEQFF
TGCGCCAGCATTCCCCAACTAGCGGGAGGGGCAAATGAGCAGTTCTTC
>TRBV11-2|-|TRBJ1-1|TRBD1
CASRGTRGKTEAFF
TGTGCCAGCAGGGGGACCAGGGGGAAAACTGAAGCTTTCTTT
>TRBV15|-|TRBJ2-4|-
CATSRDLVGVAKNIQYF
TGTGCCACCAGCAGAGATCTGGTGGGAGTAGCCAAAAACATTCAGTACTTC
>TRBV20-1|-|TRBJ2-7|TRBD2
CSASLAGAPNEQYF
TGCAGTGCTAGCCTAGCGGGAGCGCCCAATGAGCAGTACTTC
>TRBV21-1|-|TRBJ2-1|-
CASSKGRSSYNEQFF
TGTGCCAGCAGCAAAGGACGGAGCTCCTACAATGAGCAGTTCTTC
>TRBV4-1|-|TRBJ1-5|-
CASSQDPPRTGNQPQHF
TGCGCCAGCAGCCAAGACCCTCCTCGGACGGGCAATCAGCCCCAGCATTTT
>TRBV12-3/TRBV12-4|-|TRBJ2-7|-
CASSEPINYEQYF
TGTGCCAGCAGCGAACCGATCAACTACGAGCAGTACTTC
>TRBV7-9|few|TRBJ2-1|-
CASSLIGTEQFF
TGTGCCAGCAGTTTAATTGGGACTGAGCAGTTCTTC
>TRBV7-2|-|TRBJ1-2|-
CASSFGTWGYTF
TGTGCCAGCAGCTTCGGGACGTGGGGCTACACCTTC
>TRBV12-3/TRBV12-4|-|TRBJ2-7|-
CASSPTGTYYEQYF
TGTGCCAGCAGCCCAACCGGGACGTACTACGAGCAGTACTTC
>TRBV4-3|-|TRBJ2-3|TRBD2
CASSQSTGTRGTDTQYF
TGCGCCAGCAGCCAATCCACCGGGACTAGAGGGACAGATACGCAGTATTTT
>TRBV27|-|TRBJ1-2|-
CASSPIATEGPLYGYTF
TGTGCCAGCAGTCCAATAGCGACTGAGGGGCCTTTGTATGGCTACACCTTC
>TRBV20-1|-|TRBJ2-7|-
CSARTQLSYEQYF
TGCAGTGCTAGAACGCAGCTCTCCTACGAGCAGTACTTC
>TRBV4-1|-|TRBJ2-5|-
CASSQEKQETQYF
TGCGCCAGCAGCCAAGAAAAACAAGAGACCCAGTACTTC
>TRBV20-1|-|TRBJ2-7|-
CSASPPAGELYEQYF
TGCAGTGCTAGTCCTCCGGCAGGAGAACTGTACGAGCAGTACTTC
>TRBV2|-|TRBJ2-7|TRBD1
CASRVGQGEDEQYF
TGTGCCAGCAGGGTTGGACAGGGTGAAGACGAGCAGTACTTC
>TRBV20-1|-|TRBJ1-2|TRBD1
CSALPPPGQGAAFLGYTF
TGCAGTGCTCTGCCCCCTCCCGGACAGGGGGCTGCATTTCTGGGCTACACCTTC